This T cell receptor beta chain was profiled in a study of T-cell reconstitution after alpha-beta-depleted transplantation in children. Study findings and constraints: In patients about two months after transplant, alpha-beta T cells reportedly arose from several hundred expanded graft clones. T-cell numbers and diversity one year post-transplant derived largely from freshly generated T cells. At day 60, the high TCRbeta diversity found in some patients originated from recipient T cells and thymic progenitors that had survived.

The table lists this clonotype with many counts. Its antigen is currently unknown. A TCRbeta library incorporating unique molecular identifiers was prepared. MiXCR, applied by TCRdb to the PCR reads, yields one record per CDR3 protein. Seen here are approximately 490,000 distinct CDR3 sequences, under 12% observed once, and the top ten hold approximately 2%. CDR3 length: 12 residues. Trimming took 5 bases from V and 9 from J, leaving 11 bases between them. Germline V gives CDR1 SGHVS, CDR2 FNYEAQ. The V call is TRBV7-6, the J call TRBJ2-1, with a weak D call TRBD1 (6 bases). This material consisted of PBMCs, taken before TCRalphabeta/CD19-depleted stem cell transplant. The origin of this receptor is a child aged 2 to 15 with inherited bone marrow failure, due to receive a stem cell transplant. This CDR3 is CASSLADSEQFF. The CDR3 nucleotides read TGTGCCAGCAGCCTCGCGGACAGTGAGCAGTTCTTC.